This entry lists 25 T cell receptor beta chains sequenced from one sample in a study of T-cell memory formation after mild COVID-19 listed by TCRdb under 2021. Library prep was done by 5' RACE. Sequencing was carried out with an Illumina NovaSeq 6000. The public sequencing data were trimmed at Q25 with fastp and processed into clonotypes with MiXCR by TCRdb, which kept only in-frame beta chains. Every distinct CDR3 protein forms one entry, paired with its most common genes and DNA. This sample lists roughly 400,000 distinct CDR3 sequences; roughly a quarter were detected once. Together, the top ten hold around 9% of the sample. The specimen sequenced was PBMCs or a T cell subset sorted from them (not recorded which). These receptors were collected from an adult woman who had mild COVID-19 (a few samples of this study predate the infection). The sample titles of this study are shuffled in the database, so cell type and time point are left out; the donor was told from shared clones.

The genes are TRBV19 and TRBJ2-3; D is perhaps TRBD2 (6 bases). Germline V CDR1 and CDR2: LNHDA, SQIVND (reference sequence). The CDR3 is made up of 16 amino acids. Deletions cut 6 bases from V and 1 base from J, with 17 bases between. DNA of the CDR3: TGTGCCAGTAGCGGGAGTGGCTTGCGGGGCACAGATACGCAGTATTTT. Encoded protein: CASSGSGLRGTDTQYF.

As DNA, the CDR3 is TGTGCCAGCAGCGTAGAGGGGACTAGCTACACCGGGGAGCTGTTTTTT. This codes for CASSVEGTSYTGELFF. This chain uses TRBV9 with TRBJ2-2, with TRBD2 identical over 9 bases. The ends lost 0 bases at V and 3 bases at J; junction bases unmatched: 3. Looked up from germline, CDR1 is SGDLS and CDR2 is YYNGEE. There are 16 residues in the CDR3.

In its sample, this clonotype was seen a few times. The rearrangement joins TRBV5-1 to TRBJ1-1; a possible D gene is TRBD1 (5 bases). Trimming shortened V by 4 bases and J by 6 bases, and 19 bases separated the two germline ends. The CDR3 totals 15 residues. The germline gives CDR1 SGHRS, CDR2 YFSETQ. CDR3 nucleotides: TGCGCCAGCAGCCCCCGACGGGAAATGGGGGCTGAAGCTTTCTTT. Residues: CASSPRREMGAEAFF.

This rearrangement joins TRBV7-2 to TRBJ2-1, with no clear D. There are 13 residues in the CDR3. The V and J ends lost 5 bases and 3 bases respectively, with 8 bases between them. The V gene's germline CDR1 is SGHTA and CDR2 FQGNSA. The CDR3 sequence: CASSQPSYNEQFF. CDR3 DNA sequence: TGTGCCAGCAGCCAACCGAGCTACAATGAGCAGTTCTTC.

This clonotype appeared many times. V is TRBV12-3 or TRBV12-4 and J is TRBJ1-1; no clear D. V dropped 7 bases and J dropped 1 base, with 4 bases sitting between them. The CDR3 extends over 11 amino acids. As DNA, the CDR3 is TGTGCCAGCATCCAGAACACTGAAGCTTTCTTT. Its translation: CASIQNTEAFF.

The chain is built from TRBV2 and TRBJ2-1; D is unclear. Per the germline V gene, CDR1 is SNHLY and CDR2 is FYNNEI. The CDR3 has 14 residues. V gave up 4 bases and J gave up 6 bases, with 13 bases separating them. The CDR3 coding sequence is TGTGCCAGCAGTGCCTCCCTACGGGCCAATGAGCAGTTCTTC. Its translation is CASSASLRANEQFF.

This clonotype has more than one count but fewer than ten. This chain connects TRBV9 to TRBJ2-1; 10 nucleotides match TRBD2. The length of the CDR3 is 16 residues. Germline V gives CDR1 SGDLS, CDR2 YYNGEE. The V gene end was trimmed by 3 bases and the J gene end by 4 bases; junction bases not matched to a gene: 7. This CDR3 is CASSGQPGLAYNEQFF. In DNA, the CDR3 is TGTGCCAGCAGCGGGCAACCGGGACTAGCGTACAATGAGCAGTTCTTC. Complete variable domain (other parts from reference TRBV9 and TRBJ2-1): DSGVTQTPKHLITATGQRVTLRCSPRSGDLSVYWYQQSLDQGLQFLIQYYNGEERAKGNILERFSAQQFPDLHSELNLSSLELGDSALYFCASSGQPGLAYNEQFFGPGTRLTVL.

In DNA, the CDR3 is TGTGCCAGCAGTTACAGTTTAGGACCGGGACGCACGAACACCGGGGAGCTGTTTTTT. Protein product: CASSYSLGPGRTNTGELFF. The genes are TRBV6-5 and TRBJ2-2; the D call may be TRBD1 or TRBD2 (5 bases each). CDR3 length: 19 amino acids. Germline V gene lookup returns CDR1 MNHEY and CDR2 SVGAGI. V lost 2 bases, J lost 0 bases, and 19 bases lay in between.

V gene TRBV6-2 or TRBV6-3 combines with J gene TRBJ1-2; 7 nucleotides line up with TRBD1. The CDR3 loop spans 14 amino acids. Germline values: CDR1 MNHEY, CDR2 SVGEGT. V lost 7 bases, J lost 2 bases, and 7 bases stayed unmatched. CDR3 DNA: TGTGCCAGCACCAGGACAGGAACCAACTATGGCTACACCTTC. Amino acid sequence: CASTRTGTNYGYTF.

This clonotype was observed a few times. The V and J genes are TRBV20-1 and TRBJ1-1; no definite D call. CDR3 length: 14 amino acids. With 5 bases removed from V and 4 bases from J, the gap between germline ends came to 17 bases. Germline V gene sequence: CDR1 DFQATT, CDR2 SNEGSKA (reference sequence). Written as DNA, the CDR3 is TGCAGTGCTCTGAATGCCCCCAGGCCCACTGAAGCTTTCTTT. Amino acid sequence: CSALNAPRPTEAFF.

This clonotype has at least ten counts. This sequence joins TRBV18 and TRBJ1-1; TRBD1 matches at 8 bases. Unmatched junction bases numbered 6, after V lost 8 bases and J lost 1 base. This CDR3 comprises 14 residues. The germline V gene encodes CDR1 KGHSH and CDR2 LQKENI. This chain's CDR3 is CASSPQGGNTEAFF. The CDR3 DNA reads TGTGCCAGCAGTCCACAGGGGGGGAACACTGAAGCTTTCTTT.

V usage is TRBV6-2 or TRBV6-3 and J usage is TRBJ2-2; a weak D match, TRBD2 (8 bases). The V end lost 10 bases, the J end lost 4 bases, and 19 bases lay between the germline ends. The CDR3 extends over 15 amino acids. Germline CDR1 reads MNHEY; CDR2 reads SVGEGT. CDR3 sequence (DNA): TGTGCCACCACAGGGGTAGCGGGACTCACCGGGGAGCTGTTTTTT. This encodes CATTGVAGLTGELFF.

This clonotype has only a few counts. This rearrangement joins TRBV5-1 to TRBJ2-7; perhaps TRBD1 as D (5 bases). The CDR3 covers 12 residues. With 5 bases removed from V and 5 bases from J, the gap between germline ends came to 11 bases. CDR1 and CDR2 (germline): SGHRS, YFSETQ. Here the CDR3 reads CASSLDSNEQYF. The DNA for the CDR3 is TGCGCCAGCAGTTTAGACAGTAACGAGCAGTACTTC.

The sample holds a few counts of this clonotype. This chain joins TRBV24-1 and TRBJ1-2, with D possibly being TRBD1 (6 bases). Germline lookup yields CDR1 KGHDR and CDR2 SFDVKD. V lost 2 bases and J 2 bases, leaving 14 bases between the germline ends. The CDR3 has 16 residues. CDR3 sequence: CATSDSTVGGNYGYTF. The DNA of the CDR3 is TGTGCCACCAGTGATTCGACCGTCGGGGGCAACTATGGCTACACCTTC.

The rearrangement joins TRBV3-1 to TRBJ1-1, with a possible D match to TRBD1 (5 bases). This CDR3 is 17 amino acids long. Per the germline V gene, CDR1 is LGHDT and CDR2 is YNNKEL (reference sequence). V dropped 1 base and J dropped 0 bases, with 15 bases sitting between them. The CDR3 reads CASSQVVAGTLNTEAFF. CDR3 DNA sequence: TGTGCCAGCAGCCAAGTCGTTGCAGGGACCCTGAACACTGAAGCTTTCTTT.

This clonotype was seen a few times. The V gene is TRBV7-2, the J gene TRBJ2-1; TRBD2 matches 10 bases. This CDR3 is 18 amino acids long. V was pared by 5 bases and J by 4 bases, with 14 bases of the junction left unmatched. CDR1 SGHTA and CDR2 FQGNSA come from the germline V gene. CDR3 nucleotides: TGTGCCAGCAGCCCTCTAGCGGCTAGCGGGAGTAGGTACAATGAGCAGTTCTTC. This translates into CASSPLAASGSRYNEQFF.

This clonotype was seen a few times. The V gene is TRBV7-9, the J gene TRBJ2-3, with D unclear. V lost 0 bases, J lost 0 bases, and 13 bases lay in between. The CDR3 contains 17 residues. Germline assignment: CDR1 SEHNR and CDR2 FQNEAQ (reference sequence). The CDR3 coding sequence is TGTGCCAGCAGCTTAGCCGGAATTAGAGAAAGCACAGATACGCAGTATTTT. Translation: CASSLAGIRESTDTQYF.

The V gene is TRBV11-3, the J gene TRBJ2-5; TRBD2 might be the D (5 bases). Germline CDR1 and CDR2: SGHNT and YENEEA. V gave up 5 bases and J gave up 7 bases, with 14 bases separating them. This CDR3 has 13 residues. CDR3 sequence (DNA): TGTGCCAGCAGCCTGAGGGTTGGAGGGACCCAGTACTTC. Residues: CASSLRVGGTQYF. Using reference TRBV11-3 and TRBJ2-5 for the parts outside the CDR3, the full variable domain is EAGVVQSPRYKIIEKKQPVAFWCNPISGHNTLYWYLQNLGQGPELLIRYENEEAVDDSQLPKDRFSAERLKGVDSTLKIQPAELGDSAVYLCASSLRVGGTQYFGPGTRLLVL.

This rearrangement joins TRBV19 to TRBJ1-4; unclear D gene. Trimming pared 10 bases from V and 0 bases from J, leaving 12 bases between. The CDR3 is 14 residues long. From germline, CDR1 is LNHDA and CDR2 SQIVND (reference sequence). CDR3 protein: CATKYSATNEKLFF. The CDR3 DNA reads TGTGCCACAAAATACAGTGCAACTAATGAAAAACTGTTTTTT.

The CDR3, as DNA: TGTGCCACCAGTGATTGGACAGGCCTCTATGGCTACACCTTC. Amino acids: CATSDWTGLYGYTF. The chain combines TRBV24-1 with TRBJ1-2; TRBD1 agrees at 7 bases. CDR1 KGHDR and CDR2 SFDVKD come from the germline V gene. The V segment lost 2 bases and the J segment 4 bases; nucleotides outside the gene matches: 3. This CDR3 is built from 14 residues.

V and J are TRBV15 and TRBJ2-1; D unresolved. CDR1 LNHNV and CDR2 YYDKDF come from the germline V gene (reference sequence). CDR3 length equals 16 residues. Deletions cut 3 bases from V and 5 bases from J, with 17 bases between. CDR3 sequence reads: CATSSRPNVMNNEQFF. In DNA, the CDR3 is TGTGCCACCAGCAGCCGGCCGAATGTGATGAACAATGAGCAGTTCTTC.

The rearrangement uses TRBV5-1 and TRBJ2-2, with TRBD1 matching over 7 bases. The ends lost 4 bases at V and 6 bases at J; junction bases unmatched: 3. Germline assignment: CDR1 SGHRS and CDR2 YFSETQ. The CDR3 extends over 13 amino acids. The DNA for the CDR3 is TGCGCCAGCAGCGTACAGGGGCCCGGGGAGCTGTTTTTT. Protein product: CASSVQGPGELFF.

V and J are TRBV20-1 and TRBJ2-7, with a possible D match to TRBD2 (6 bases). Trimming left V 4 bases short and J 6 bases short, with 19 bases between. Germline V gives CDR1 DFQATT, CDR2 SNEGSKA (reference sequence). The CDR3 is made up of 14 amino acids. The CDR3 DNA is TGCAGTGCTATTTGGTTGGGGACTCCTAGCGAGCAGTACTTC. It encodes CSAIWLGTPSEQYF.

J is TRBJ1-2 and V is TRBV29-1; tentatively, D is TRBD1 (6 bases). The CDR3 contains 12 residues. Deletions cut 5 bases from V and 8 bases from J, with 15 bases between. In germline, CDR1 is SQVTM, CDR2 ANQGSEA. The CDR3: CSVPGGAEGYTF. CDR3 DNA sequence: TGCAGCGTTCCGGGGGGGGCAGAAGGCTACACCTTC.

This rearrangement joins TRBV7-2 to TRBJ2-1; 7 nucleotides agree with TRBD2. The CDR3 consists of 16 residues. CDR1 is SGHTA and CDR2 is FQGNSA in the germline V gene. J lost 7 bases, V lost 2 bases, and 11 bases had no gene match. CDR3 protein: CASSLSPAGMGNEQFF. In DNA form, the CDR3 reads TGTGCCAGCAGCTTATCTCCAGCGGGGATGGGAAATGAGCAGTTCTTC.